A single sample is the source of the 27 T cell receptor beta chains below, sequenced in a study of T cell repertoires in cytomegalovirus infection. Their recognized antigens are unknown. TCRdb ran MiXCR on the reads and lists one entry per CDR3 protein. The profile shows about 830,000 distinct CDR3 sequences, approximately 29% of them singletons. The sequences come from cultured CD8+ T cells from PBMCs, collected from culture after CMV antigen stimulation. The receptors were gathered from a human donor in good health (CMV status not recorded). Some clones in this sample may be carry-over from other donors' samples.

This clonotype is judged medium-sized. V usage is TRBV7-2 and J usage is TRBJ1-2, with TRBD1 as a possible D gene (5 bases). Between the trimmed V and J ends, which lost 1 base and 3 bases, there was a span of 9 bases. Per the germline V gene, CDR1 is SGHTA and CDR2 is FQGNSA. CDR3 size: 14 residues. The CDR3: CASSLVVRDYGYTF. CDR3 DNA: TGTGCCAGCAGCTTAGTTGTCAGGGACTATGGCTACACCTTC.

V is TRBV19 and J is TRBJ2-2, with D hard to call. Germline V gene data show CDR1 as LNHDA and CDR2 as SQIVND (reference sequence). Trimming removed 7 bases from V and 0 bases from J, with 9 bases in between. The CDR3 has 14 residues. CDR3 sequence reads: CASTTWANTGELFF. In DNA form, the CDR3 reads TGTGCCAGTACCACATGGGCGAACACCGGGGAGCTGTTTTTT.

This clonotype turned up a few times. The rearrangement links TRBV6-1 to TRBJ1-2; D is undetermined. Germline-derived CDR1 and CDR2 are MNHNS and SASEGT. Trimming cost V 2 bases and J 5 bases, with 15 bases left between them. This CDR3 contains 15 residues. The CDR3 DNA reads TGTGCCAGCAGTGAACCCACGGGCTCACTTTATGGCTACACCTTC. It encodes CASSEPTGSLYGYTF.

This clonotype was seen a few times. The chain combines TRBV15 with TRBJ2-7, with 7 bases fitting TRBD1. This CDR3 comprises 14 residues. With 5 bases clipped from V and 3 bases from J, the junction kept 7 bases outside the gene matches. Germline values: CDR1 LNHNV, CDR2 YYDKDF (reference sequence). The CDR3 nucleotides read TGTGCCACCAGCCAGACAGGGAACCACTACGAGCAGTACTTC. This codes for CATSQTGNHYEQYF.

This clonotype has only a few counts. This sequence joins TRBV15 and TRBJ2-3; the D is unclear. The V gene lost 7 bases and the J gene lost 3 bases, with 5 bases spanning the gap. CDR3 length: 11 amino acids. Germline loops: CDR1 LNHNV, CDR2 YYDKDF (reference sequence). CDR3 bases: TGTGCCACCATGGGAACAGATACGCAGTATTTT. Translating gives CATMGTDTQYF.

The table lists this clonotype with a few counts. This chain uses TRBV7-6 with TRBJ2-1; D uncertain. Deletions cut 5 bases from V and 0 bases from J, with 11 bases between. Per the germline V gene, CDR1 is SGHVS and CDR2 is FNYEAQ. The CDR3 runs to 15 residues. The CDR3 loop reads CASSTTETSYNEQFF. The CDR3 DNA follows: TGTGCCAGCAGCACTACAGAGACCTCCTACAATGAGCAGTTCTTC.

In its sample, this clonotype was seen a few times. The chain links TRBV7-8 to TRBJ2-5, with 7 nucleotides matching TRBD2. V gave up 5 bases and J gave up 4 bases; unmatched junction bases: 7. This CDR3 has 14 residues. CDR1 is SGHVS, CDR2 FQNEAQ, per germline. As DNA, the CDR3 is TGTGCCAGCAGCCCGAGTTGGGGGGGAGAGACCCAGTACTTC. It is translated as CASSPSWGGETQYF.

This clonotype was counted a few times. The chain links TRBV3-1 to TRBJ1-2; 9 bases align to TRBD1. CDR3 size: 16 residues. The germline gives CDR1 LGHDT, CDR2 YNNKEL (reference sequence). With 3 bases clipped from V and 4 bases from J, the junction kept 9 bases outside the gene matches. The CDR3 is CASSHEWGQGVYGYTF. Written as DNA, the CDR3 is TGTGCCAGCAGCCACGAATGGGGACAGGGAGTCTATGGCTACACCTTC.

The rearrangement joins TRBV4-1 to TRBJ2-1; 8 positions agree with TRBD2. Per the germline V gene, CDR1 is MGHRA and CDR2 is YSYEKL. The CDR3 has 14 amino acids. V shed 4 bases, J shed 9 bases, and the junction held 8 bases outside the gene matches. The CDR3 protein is CASSPHGGAAEQFF. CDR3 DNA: TGCGCCAGCAGCCCTCACGGGGGGGCCGCTGAGCAGTTCTTC.

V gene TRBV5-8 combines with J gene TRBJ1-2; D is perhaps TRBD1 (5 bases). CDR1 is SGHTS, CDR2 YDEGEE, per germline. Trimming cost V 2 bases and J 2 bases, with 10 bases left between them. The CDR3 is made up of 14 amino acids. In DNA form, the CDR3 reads TGTGCCAGCAGCTTCGGCCGGGGGAACTATGGCTACACCTTC. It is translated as CASSFGRGNYGYTF.

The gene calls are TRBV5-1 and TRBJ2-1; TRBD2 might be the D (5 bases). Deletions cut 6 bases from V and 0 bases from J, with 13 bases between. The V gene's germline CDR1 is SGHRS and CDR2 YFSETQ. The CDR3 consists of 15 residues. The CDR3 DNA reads TGCGCCAGCACCCCGGACTTGAGCTCCTACAATGAGCAGTTCTTC. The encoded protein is CASTPDLSSYNEQFF.

CDR3 sequence reads: CASNPDRDSHFNNEQFF. CDR3 bases: TGTGCCAGCAATCCGGACCGGGACAGCCATTTTAACAATGAGCAGTTCTTC. The V call is TRBV6-6, the J call TRBJ2-1; TRBD1 matches 7 bases. J gave up 5 bases and V 7 bases, and 17 bases lay outside the gene matches. This CDR3 is built from 17 residues. Germline-derived CDR1 and CDR2 are MNHNY and SVGAGI (reference sequence).

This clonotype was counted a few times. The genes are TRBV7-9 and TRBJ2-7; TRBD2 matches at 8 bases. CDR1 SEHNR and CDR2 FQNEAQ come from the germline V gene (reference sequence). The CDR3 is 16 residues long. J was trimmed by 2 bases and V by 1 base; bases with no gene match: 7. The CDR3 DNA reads TGTGCCAGCAGCTTAGGGGCGGGGGGCCACACCTACGAGCAGTACGTC. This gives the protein CASSLGAGGHTYEQYV.

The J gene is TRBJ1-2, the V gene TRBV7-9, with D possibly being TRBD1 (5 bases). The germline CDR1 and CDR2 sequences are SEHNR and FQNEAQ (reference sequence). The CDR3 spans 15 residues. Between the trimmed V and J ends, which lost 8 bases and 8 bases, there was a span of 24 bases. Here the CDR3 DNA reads TGTGCCAGCTCTGGACTGGGCAGGGCGGCCTCCGGCTACACCTTC. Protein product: CASSGLGRAASGYTF.

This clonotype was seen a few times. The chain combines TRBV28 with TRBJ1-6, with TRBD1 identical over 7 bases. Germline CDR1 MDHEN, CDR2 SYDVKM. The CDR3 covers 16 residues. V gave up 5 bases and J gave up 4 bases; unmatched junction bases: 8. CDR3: CASSPAGDRYNSPLHF. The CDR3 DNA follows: TGTGCCAGCAGTCCCGCCGGGGACAGATATAATTCACCCCTCCACTTT.

CDR3 amino acids: CAITNPGQGIYEQYF. CDR3 DNA: TGTGCCATCACGAACCCGGGACAGGGAATCTACGAGCAGTACTTC. V usage is TRBV10-3 and J usage is TRBJ2-7, with 9 positions matching TRBD1. The germline V gene encodes CDR1 ENHRY and CDR2 SYGVKD. V was clipped by 7 bases and J by 3 bases; unmatched bases: 10. CDR3 length equals 15 residues.

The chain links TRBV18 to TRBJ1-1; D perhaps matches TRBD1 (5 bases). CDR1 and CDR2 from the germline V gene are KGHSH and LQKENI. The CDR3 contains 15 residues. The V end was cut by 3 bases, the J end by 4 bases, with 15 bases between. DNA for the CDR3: TGTGCCAGCTCACCGCGACAGTATATTTTCACTGAAGCTTTCTTT. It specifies CASSPRQYIFTEAFF.

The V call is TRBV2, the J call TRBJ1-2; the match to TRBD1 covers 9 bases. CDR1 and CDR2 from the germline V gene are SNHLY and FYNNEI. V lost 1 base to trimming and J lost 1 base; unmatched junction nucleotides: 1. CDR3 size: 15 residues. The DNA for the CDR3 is TGTGCCAGCAGTGAAGGGACAGGGGATAACTATGGCTACACCTTC. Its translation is CASSEGTGDNYGYTF.

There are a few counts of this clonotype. The CDR3: CASAVGTLNEQFF. As DNA, the CDR3 is TGTGCCAGCGCCGTTGGGACCCTCAATGAGCAGTTCTTC. The rearrangement joins TRBV6-2 or TRBV6-3 to TRBJ2-1; D tentatively reads TRBD1 or TRBD2 (5 bases each). Trimming removed 8 bases from V and 6 bases from J, with 14 bases in between. The CDR3 runs to 13 residues. Germline V CDR1 and CDR2: MNHEY, SVGEGT.

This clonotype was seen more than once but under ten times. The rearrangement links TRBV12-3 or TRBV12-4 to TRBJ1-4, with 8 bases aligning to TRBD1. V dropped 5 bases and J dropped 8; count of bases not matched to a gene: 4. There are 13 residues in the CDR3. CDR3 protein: CASSPWTGEKLFF. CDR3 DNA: TGTGCCAGCAGTCCCTGGACAGGGGAAAAACTGTTTTTT.

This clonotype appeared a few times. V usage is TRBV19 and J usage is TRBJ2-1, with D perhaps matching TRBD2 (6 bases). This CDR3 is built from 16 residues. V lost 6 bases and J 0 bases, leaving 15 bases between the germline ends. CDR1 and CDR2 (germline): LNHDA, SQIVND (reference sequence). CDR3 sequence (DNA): TGTGCCAGTAGGGGAGGCCGCATTAGCTCCTACAATGAGCAGTTCTTC. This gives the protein CASRGGRISSYNEQFF.

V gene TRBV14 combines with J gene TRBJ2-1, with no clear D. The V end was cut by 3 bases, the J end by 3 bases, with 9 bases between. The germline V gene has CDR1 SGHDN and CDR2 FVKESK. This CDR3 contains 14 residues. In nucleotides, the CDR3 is TGTGCCAGCAGCCAGTTGGACGGCTACAATGAGCAGTTCTTC. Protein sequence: CASSQLDGYNEQFF.

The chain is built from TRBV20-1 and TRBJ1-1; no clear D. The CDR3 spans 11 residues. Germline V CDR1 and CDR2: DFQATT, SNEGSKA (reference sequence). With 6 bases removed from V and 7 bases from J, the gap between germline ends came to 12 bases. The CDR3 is CSASGGIEAFF. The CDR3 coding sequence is TGCAGTGCGTCAGGCGGGATTGAAGCTTTCTTT.

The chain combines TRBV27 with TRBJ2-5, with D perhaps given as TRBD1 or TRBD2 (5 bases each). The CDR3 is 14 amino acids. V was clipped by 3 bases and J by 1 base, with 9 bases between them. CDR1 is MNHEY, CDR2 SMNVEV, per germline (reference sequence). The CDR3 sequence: CASSFFGTQETQYF. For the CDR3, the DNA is TGTGCCAGCAGTTTTTTCGGGACCCAAGAGACCCAGTACTTC.

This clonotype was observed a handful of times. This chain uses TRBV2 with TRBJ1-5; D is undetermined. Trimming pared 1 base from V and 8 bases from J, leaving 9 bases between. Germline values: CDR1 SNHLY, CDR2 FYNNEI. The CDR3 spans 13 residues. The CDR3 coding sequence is TGTGCCAGCAGTGAAGGTCCTATAAAGCCCCAGCATTTT. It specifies CASSEGPIKPQHF.

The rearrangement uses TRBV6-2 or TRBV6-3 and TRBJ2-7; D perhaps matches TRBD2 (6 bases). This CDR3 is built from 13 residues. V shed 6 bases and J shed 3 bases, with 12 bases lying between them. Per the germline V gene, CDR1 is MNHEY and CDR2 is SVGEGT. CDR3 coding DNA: TGTGCCAGCAGCGCGGGGAACCTCTACGAGCAGTACGTC. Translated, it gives CASSAGNLYEQYV.

CDR3 DNA: TGTGCCAGCAGCTTATTAGCGGGGGGGTTCCAAGAGACCCAGTACTTC. This translates into CASSLLAGGFQETQYF. V and J are TRBV7-2 and TRBJ2-5, with 11 bases that match TRBD2. Germline lookup yields CDR1 SGHTA and CDR2 FQGNSA. The CDR3 consists of 16 residues. Unmatched junction bases numbered 3, after V lost 2 bases and J lost 1 base. Using reference TRBV7-2 and TRBJ2-5 for the parts outside the CDR3, the full variable domain is GAGVSQSPSNKVTEKGKDVELRCDPISGHTALYWYRQSLGQGLEFLIYFQGNSAPDKSGLPSDRFSAERTGGSVSTLTIQRTQQEDSAVYLCASSLLAGGFQETQYFGPGTRLLVL.